This T cell receptor (beta chain) emerged from a study of human T cells and chemical hapten exposure. Study-wide findings and caveats: DPC sensitization did not alter TCRs above 1 in 1000 frequency.

TCRdb passed the RACE reads through MiXCR, listing each CDR3 protein once. The sample holds roughly 82,000 distinct CDR3 sequences; 12% are singletons and the top ten take about 3.5%. Time point given: patch test 1, 2 weeks after DPC sensitization. Treatment defined: therapeutic diphenylcyclopropenone sensitization with weekly scalp DPC. A note on this clonotype: The antigen is unknown.

With 1 base removed from V and 2 bases from J, the gap between germline ends came to 1 base. This CDR3 region has 12 residues. Germline lookup yields CDR1 LGHDT and CDR2 YNNKEL (reference sequence). The rearrangement joins TRBV3-1 to TRBJ2-3; D is undetermined. The receptor comes from a woman between 55 and 75 years old with alopecia areata. Some clones in this sample may be carry-over from other donors' samples. The input for sequencing was whole blood, taken in connection with sensitization to the hapten diphenylcyclopropenone (DPC). The CDR3 DNA is TGTGCCAGCAGCCAAGCCACAGATACGCAGTATTTT. It encodes CASSQATDTQYF.